A single TCR beta chain is shown here with its context. This clonotype was counted between two and nine times. Its cognate antigen has yet to be identified. The sample holds no much larger clone one base away, and base qualities are not on file. The data were obtained in a study of blood T cells in healthy people across ages (dated by TCRdb to between 2015 and 2016). Background for the entire study: In model experiments, template switching captured about one uniquely barcoded TCR beta cDNA molecule for every two T cells. Using deep sequencing normalized with unique cDNA molecular identifiers, the study measured how TCR beta repertoire diversity changes with age. Donors were grouped into four age groups: young (average roughly 17 years), middle-aged (39), aged (62) and long-lived (approximately 78). To avoid experimental bias, donors of different ages were distributed randomly across sequencing lanes. Two additional independent replicas of 1 million unique cDNA reads from the same blood draw were analyzed for two donors (one aged 18 to 30 and one aged 80 or older).

Systemically healthy Caucasian individuals from Russia, 35 to 50 in total and aged roughly 6 to 95 years, were included as donors. Ten milliliters of peripheral blood were collected from each donor into EDTA-treated Vacutainer tubes. PBMCs were isolated by Ficoll-Paque density-gradient centrifugation, with at least 7 million obtained per sample. Total RNA, at least 6 micrograms per sample, was extracted from PBMCs with Trizol reagent. The percentages of naive CD45RAhigh/CD27high T cells were determined by flow cytometry on a PBMC aliquot from every donor. Overall study results and their limits: Observed TCR beta diversity correlated strongly with the percentage of naive T cells measured by flow cytometry. Donor CMV infection status was unknown, potentially confounding age-related changes in expanded clonotypes. Since profiling was done on bulk unsorted PBMCs, naive and antigen-experienced compartments could not be conclusively compared. Estimates of total diversity based on one million sequenced T cells were considered lower bounds and underestimates. Observed TCR beta diversity per million T cells fell roughly linearly with age, and a significant reduction was already apparent by age about 36. The long-lived group showed more naive CD4+ T cells, fewer expanded clones and increased TCR diversity than the aged group, suggesting age selection.

Including the terminal cysteine and phenylalanine, the CDR3 comprises 12 residues. Of all the DNA, just the CDR3 is kept, 36 bases in frame from base 1. The germline V gene (reference sequence) specifies DFQATT as CDR1 and SNEGSKA as CDR2. V is cut by 2 bases and J by 8 bases, and the space between the germline ends is 10 bases. Library preparation was by 5' RACE. The run used an Illumina HiSeq 2500. A second PCR of about 6 to 11 cycles was performed with a sample-barcoded 5' primer and a J-beta primer mix. A unique molecular identifier was introduced onto each TCR beta cDNA molecule by a template-switch 5' adaptor carrying 12 random nucleotides. Each sample yielded at least 3 million CDR3-containing paired-end reads. All of the RNA was converted into first-strand cDNA using the Mint cDNA synthesis kit, with a TRBC-specific oligonucleotide serving as the primer. Following uracil-DNA glycosylase treatment, a first 18-cycle PCR with universal primers M1SS and BC2_uni_R was performed on all cDNA. Under the source paper's analysis protocol: Each sample was normalized by randomly selecting 1 million high-quality reads, each carrying a distinct molecular identifier. Instead of being binned into consensus sequences, reads with shared molecular identifiers were discarded. MiTCR, set to a Q25 quality threshold and the strictest error-elimination algorithm, was used for CDR3 identification, clonotype clustering and error correction. A nonparametric unseen species model with Euler transformation was used to estimate a lower bound on total TCR beta diversity. The public sequencing data were trimmed at Q25 with fastp and processed into clonotypes with MiXCR by TCRdb, which kept only in-frame beta chains. Entries that share a CDR3 protein sequence are merged under the most common genes and DNA. TCRdb assigned the V and J calls; the authors' analysis was not used. The sample includes about 970,000 distinct CDR3 sequences, with roughly half observed a single time. Jointly, the top ten make up around 21% of the sample.

Sequencing used blood. The rearrangement combines TRBV20-1 with TRBJ2-1; the D segment cannot be called with confidence. This TCR came from a woman aged 55-75 years in good health. The nucleotide sequence reads as follows: TGCAGTGCTAGACCCAAGCTTGATGAGCAGTTCTTC. Its protein product is CSARPKLDEQFF.